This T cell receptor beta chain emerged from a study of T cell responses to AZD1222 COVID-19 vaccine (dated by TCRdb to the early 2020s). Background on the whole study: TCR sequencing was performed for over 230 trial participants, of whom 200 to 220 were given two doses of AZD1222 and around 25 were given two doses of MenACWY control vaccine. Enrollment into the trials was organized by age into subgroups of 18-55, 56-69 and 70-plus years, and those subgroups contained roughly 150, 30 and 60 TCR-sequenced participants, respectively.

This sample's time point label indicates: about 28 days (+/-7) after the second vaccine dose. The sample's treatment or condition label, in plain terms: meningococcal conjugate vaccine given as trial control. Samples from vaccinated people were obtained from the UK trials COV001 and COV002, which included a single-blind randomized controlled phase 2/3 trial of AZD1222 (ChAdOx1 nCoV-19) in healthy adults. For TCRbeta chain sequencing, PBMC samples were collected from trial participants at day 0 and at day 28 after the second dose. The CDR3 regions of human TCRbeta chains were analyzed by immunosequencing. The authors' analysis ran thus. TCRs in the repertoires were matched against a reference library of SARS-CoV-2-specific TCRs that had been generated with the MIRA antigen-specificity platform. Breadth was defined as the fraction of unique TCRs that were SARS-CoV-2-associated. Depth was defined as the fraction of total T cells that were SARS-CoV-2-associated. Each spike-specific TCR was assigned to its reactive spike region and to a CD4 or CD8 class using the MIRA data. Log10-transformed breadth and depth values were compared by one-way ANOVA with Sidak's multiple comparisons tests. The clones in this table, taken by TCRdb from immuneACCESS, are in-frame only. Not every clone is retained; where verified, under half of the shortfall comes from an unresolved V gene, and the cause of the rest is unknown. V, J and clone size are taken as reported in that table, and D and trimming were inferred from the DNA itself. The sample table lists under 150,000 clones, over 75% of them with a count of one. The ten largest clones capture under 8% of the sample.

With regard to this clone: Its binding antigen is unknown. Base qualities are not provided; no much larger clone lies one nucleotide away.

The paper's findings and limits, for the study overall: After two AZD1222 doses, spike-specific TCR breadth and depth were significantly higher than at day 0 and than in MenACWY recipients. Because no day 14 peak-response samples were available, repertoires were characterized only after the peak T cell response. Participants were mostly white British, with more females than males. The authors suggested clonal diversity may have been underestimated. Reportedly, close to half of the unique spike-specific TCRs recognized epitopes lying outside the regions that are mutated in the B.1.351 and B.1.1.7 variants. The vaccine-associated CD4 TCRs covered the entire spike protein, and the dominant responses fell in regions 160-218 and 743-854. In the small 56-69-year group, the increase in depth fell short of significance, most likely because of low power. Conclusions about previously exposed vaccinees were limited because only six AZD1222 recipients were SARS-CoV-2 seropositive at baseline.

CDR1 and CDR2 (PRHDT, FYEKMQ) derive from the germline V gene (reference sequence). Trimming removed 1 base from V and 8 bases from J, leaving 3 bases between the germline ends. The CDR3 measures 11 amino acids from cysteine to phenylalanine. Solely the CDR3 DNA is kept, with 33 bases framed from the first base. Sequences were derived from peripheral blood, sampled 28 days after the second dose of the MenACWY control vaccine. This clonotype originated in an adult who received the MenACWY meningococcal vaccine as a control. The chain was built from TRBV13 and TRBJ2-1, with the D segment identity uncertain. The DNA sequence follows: TGTGCCAGCAGCTTAGTTGATGAGCAGTTCTTC. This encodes CASSLVDEQFF.